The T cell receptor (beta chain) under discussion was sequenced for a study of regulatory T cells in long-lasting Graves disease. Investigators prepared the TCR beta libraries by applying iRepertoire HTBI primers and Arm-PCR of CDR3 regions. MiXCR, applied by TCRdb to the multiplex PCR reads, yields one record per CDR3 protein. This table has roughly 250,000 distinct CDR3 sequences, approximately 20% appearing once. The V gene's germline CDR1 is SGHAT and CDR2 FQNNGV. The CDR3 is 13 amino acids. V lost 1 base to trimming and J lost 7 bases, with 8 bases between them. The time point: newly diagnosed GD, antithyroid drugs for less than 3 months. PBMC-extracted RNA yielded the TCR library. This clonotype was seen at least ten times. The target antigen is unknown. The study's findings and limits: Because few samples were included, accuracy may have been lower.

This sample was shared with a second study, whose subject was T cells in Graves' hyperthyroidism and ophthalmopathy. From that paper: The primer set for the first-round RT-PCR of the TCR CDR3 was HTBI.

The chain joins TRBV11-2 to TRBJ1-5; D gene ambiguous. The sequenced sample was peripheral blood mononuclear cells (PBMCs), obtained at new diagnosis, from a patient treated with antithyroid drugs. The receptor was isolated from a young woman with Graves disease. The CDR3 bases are TGTGCCAGCAGCTTAGGTGATGGCCAGCCCCAGCATTTT. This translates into CASSLGDGQPQHF.